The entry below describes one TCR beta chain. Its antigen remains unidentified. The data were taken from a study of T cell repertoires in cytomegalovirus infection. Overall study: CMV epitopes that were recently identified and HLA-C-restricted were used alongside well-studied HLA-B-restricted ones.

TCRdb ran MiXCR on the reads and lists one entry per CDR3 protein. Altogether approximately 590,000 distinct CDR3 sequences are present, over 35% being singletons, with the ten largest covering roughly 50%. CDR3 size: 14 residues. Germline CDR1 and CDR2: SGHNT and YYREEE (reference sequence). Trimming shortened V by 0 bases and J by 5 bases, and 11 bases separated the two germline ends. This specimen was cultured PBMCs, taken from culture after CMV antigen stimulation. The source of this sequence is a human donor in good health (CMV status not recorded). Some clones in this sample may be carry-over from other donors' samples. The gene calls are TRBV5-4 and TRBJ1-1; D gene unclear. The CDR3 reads CASSLEVGGTEAFF. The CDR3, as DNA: TGTGCCAGCAGCTTGGAGGTAGGCGGGACTGAAGCTTTCTTT.